Sequencing of this T cell receptor (beta chain) was carried out in a study of identical twins. The ends were cut back, 6 bases at V and 6 bases at J, with 15 bases in the middle. This CDR3 has 13 residues. The V gene's germline CDR1 is SQVTM and CDR2 ANQGSEA. A few counts support this clonotype. After template switching added a universal primer site, the resulting cDNA carried unique molecular identifiers. TCRdb recomputed calls from the 5' RACE reads with MiXCR, one row per CDR3 protein. Of around 450,000 distinct CDR3 sequences in the sample, 11% to 15% were seen once. Among all donors, each was a healthy Caucasian. These same data were also listed under a study on yellow fever vaccine responses in identical twins.

The rearrangement uses TRBV29-1 and TRBJ2-1, with D maybe TRBD2 (6 bases). The receptor was derived from a woman aged 18 to 35 in good health. The sample taken for sequencing was CD4+ T cells sorted from blood. Here the CDR3 reads CSVRGRGPNEQFF. CDR3 bases: TGCAGCGTGCGGGGCCGTGGGCCCAATGAGCAGTTCTTC.